The clone carrying this TCR beta chain was seen ten or more times. Its antigen is not identified. MiXCR was run by TCRdb on the 5' RACE reads, yielding one entry per CDR3 protein. The sample shows 690,000 or so distinct CDR3 sequences, around 8.3% of them seen only once. CDR3 size: 13 residues. From germline, CDR1 is SQVTM and CDR2 ANQGSEA. This record belongs to a study of identical twins. The study's findings and limits: Twin pairs' shared out-of-frame alpha sequences were enriched in low generation probability.

The data were also submitted as part of a second study, on yellow fever vaccine responses in identical twins.

The sequence came from a woman aged 18-29 years in good health. Sequenced material: PBMCs. The chain carries TRBV29-1 and TRBJ2-5; TRBD1 matches 9 bases. The CDR3, as DNA: TGCGGATTAGAACAGGGGGCCCAAGAGACCCAGTACTTC. It is translated as CGLEQGAQETQYF.